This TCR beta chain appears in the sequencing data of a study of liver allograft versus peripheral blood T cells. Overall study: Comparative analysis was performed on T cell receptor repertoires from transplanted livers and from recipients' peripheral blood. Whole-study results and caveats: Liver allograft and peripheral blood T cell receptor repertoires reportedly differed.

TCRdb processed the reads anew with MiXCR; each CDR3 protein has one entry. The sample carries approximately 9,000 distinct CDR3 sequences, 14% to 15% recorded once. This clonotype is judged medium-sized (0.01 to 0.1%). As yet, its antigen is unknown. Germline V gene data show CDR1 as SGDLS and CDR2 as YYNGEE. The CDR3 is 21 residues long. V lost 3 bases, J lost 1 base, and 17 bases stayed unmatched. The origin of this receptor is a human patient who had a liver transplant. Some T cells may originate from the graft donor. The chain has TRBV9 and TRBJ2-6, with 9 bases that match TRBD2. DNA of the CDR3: TGTGCCAGCAGCGGGGGAGCGTCTAGCGGGATAAGTTCTTCTGGGGCCAACGTCCTGACTTTC. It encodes CASSGGASSGISSSGANVLTF.